In its sample, the clone carrying this TCR beta chain was seen a few times. Looked up from germline, CDR1 is SGHDT and CDR2 is YYEEEE. The CDR3 runs to 13 residues. Between the trimmed V and J ends, which lost 3 bases and 7 bases, there was a span of 14 bases. This record belongs to a study of identical twins. Via MiXCR, TCRdb re-called the 5' RACE reads, giving one row per CDR3 protein. Of about 1.7 million distinct CDR3 sequences in the sample, less than 40% are singletons; the top ten hold more than 0.25%. Specimen: cord blood. The chain has TRBV5-6 and TRBJ2-7; D may be TRBD1 (7 bases). This receptor was identified in a newborn girl in good health. DNA for the CDR3: TGTGCCAGCAGCTGGGAGGACAGGCCGGAGCAGTACTTC. Translated: CASSWEDRPEQYF.